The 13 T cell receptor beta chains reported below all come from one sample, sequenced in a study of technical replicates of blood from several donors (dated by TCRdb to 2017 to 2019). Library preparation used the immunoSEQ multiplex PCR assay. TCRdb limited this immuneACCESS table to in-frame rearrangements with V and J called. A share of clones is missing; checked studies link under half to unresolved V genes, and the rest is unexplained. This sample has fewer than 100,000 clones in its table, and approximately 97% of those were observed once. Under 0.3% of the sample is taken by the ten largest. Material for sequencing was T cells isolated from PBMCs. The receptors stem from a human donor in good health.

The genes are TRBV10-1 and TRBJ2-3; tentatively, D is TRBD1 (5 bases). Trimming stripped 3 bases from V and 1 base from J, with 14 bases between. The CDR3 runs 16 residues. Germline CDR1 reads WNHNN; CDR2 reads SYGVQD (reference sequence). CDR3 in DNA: TGCGCCAGCAGTGATGGGGCGAGATTGGGCACAGATACGCAGTATTTT. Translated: CASSDGARLGTDTQYF.

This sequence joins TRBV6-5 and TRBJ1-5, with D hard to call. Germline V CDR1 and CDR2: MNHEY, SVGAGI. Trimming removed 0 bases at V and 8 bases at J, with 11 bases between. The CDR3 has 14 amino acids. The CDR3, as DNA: TGTGCCAGCAGTTACTCGGTTCGTACTAAGCCCCAGCATTTT. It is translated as CASSYSVRTKPQHF.

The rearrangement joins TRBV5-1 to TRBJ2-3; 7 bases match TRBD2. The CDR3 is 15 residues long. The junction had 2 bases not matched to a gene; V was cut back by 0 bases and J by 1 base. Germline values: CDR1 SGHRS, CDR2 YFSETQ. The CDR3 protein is CASSLEREGTDTQYF. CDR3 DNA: TGCGCCAGCAGCTTGGAACGGGAGGGCACAGATACGCAGTATTTT. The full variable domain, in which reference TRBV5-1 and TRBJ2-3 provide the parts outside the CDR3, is KAGVTQTPRYLIKTRGQQVTLSCSPISGHRSVSWYQQTPGQGLQFLFEYFSETQRNKGNFPGRFSGRQFSNSRSEMNVSTLELGDSALYLCASSLEREGTDTQYFGPGTRLTVL.

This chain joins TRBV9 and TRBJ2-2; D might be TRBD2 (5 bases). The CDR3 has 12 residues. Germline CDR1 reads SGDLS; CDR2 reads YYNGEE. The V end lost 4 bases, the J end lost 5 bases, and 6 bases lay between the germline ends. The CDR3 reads CASSRGTGELFF. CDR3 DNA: TGTGCCAGCAGCCGAGGGACCGGGGAGCTGTTTTTT.

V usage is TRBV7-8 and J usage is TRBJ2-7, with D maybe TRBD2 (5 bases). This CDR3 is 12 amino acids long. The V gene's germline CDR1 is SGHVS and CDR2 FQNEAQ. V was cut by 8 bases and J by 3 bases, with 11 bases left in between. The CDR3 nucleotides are TGTGCCAGCGGTACCGGGATCTACGAGCAGTACTTC. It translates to CASGTGIYEQYF. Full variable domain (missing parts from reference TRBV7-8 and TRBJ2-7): GAGVSQSPRYKVAKRGQDVALRCDPISGHVSLFWYQQALGQGPEFLTYFQNEAQLDKSGLPSDRFFAERPEGSVSTLKIQRTQQEDSAVYLCASGTGIYEQYFGPGTRLTVT.

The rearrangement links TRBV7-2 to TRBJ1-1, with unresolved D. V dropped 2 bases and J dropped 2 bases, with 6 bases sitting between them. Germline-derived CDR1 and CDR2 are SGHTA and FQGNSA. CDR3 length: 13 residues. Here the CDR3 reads CASSLYLNTEAFF. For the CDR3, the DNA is TGTGCCAGCAGCTTATATCTCAACACTGAAGCTTTCTTT.

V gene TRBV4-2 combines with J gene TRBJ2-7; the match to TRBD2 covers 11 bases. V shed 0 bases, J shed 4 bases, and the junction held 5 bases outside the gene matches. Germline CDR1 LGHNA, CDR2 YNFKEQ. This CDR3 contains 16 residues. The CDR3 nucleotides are TGTGCCAGCAGCCAAGATATAGCGGGAGGGATTTACGAGCAGTACTTC. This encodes CASSQDIAGGIYEQYF.

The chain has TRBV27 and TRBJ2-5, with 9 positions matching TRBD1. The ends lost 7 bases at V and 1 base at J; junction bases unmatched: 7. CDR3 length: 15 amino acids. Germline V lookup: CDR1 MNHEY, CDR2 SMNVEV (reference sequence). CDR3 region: CASKLDRGAQETQYF. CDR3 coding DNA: TGTGCCAGCAAGTTGGACAGGGGCGCCCAAGAGACCCAGTACTTC.

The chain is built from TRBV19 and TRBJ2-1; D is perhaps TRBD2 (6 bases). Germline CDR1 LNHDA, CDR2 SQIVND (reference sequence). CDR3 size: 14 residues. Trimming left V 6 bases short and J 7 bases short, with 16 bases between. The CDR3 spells CASRLSGLSNEQFF. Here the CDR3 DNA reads TGTGCCAGTAGACTATCCGGACTATCGAATGAGCAGTTCTTC.

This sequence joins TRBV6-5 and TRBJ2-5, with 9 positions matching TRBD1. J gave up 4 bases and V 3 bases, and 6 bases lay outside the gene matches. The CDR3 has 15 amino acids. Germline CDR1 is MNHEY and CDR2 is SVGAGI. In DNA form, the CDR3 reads TGTGCCAGCAGTTATACCCTGGGACAGGGAGAGACCCAGTACTTC. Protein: CASSYTLGQGETQYF.

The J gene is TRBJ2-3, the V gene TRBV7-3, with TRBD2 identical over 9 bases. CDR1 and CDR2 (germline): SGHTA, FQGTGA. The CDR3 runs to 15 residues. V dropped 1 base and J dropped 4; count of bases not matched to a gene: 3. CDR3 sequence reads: CASSLSSGSADTQYF. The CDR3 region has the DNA TGTGCCAGCAGCTTAAGTAGCGGGAGCGCAGATACGCAGTATTTT.

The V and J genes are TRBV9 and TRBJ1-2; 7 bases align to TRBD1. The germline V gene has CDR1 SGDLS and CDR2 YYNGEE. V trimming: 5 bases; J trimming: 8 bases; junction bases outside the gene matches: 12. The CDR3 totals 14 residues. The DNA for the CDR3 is TGTGCCAGCAGTCATACAGGGGATTGGAACGGCTACACCTTC. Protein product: CASSHTGDWNGYTF.

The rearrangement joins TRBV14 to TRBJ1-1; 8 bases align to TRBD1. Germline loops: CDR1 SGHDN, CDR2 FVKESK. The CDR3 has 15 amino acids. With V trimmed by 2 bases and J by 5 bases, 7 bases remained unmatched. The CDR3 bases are TGTGCCAGCAGCCAAAACAGGGGGAGAGGGACTGAAGCTTTCTTT. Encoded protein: CASSQNRGRGTEAFF.